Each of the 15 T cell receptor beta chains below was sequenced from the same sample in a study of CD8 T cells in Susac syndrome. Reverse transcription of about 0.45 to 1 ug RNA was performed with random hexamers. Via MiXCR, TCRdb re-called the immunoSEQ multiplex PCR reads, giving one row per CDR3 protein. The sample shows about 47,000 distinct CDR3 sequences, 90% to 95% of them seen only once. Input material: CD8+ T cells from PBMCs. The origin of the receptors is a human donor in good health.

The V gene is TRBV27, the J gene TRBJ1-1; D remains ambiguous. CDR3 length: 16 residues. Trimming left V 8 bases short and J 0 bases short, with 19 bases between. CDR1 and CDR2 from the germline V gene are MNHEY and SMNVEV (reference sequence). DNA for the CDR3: TGTGCCAGCTCTCACACAAGACGAAGCATGAACACTGAAGCTTTCTTT. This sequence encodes CASSHTRRSMNTEAFF.

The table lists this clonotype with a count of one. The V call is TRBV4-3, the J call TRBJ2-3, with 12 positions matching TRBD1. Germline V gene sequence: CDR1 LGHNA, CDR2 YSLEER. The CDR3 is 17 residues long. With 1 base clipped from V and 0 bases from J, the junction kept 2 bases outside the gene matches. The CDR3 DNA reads TGCGCCAGCAGCCAAGGGGACAGGGGGCCTAGCACAGATACGCAGTATTTT. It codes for CASSQGDRGPSTDTQYF.

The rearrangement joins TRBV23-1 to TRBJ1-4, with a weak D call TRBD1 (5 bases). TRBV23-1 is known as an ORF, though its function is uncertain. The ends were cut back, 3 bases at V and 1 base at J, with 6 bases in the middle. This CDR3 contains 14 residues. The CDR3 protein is CASSHRVTNEKLFF. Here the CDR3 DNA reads TGCGCCAGCAGTCACAGGGTAACTAATGAAAAACTGTTTTTT.

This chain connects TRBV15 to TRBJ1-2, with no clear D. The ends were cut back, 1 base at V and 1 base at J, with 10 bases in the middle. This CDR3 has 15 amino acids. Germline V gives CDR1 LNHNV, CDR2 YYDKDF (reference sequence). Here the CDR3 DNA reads TGTGCCACCAGCAGAGTTACGACTGTTAACTATGGCTACACCTTC. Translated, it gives CATSRVTTVNYGYTF.

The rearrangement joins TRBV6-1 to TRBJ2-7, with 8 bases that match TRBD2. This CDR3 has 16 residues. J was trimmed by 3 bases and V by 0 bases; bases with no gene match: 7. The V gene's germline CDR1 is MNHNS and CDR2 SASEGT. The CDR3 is CASSEAAGTSIYEQYF. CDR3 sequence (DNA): TGTGCCAGCAGTGAAGCGGCGGGGACTAGTATCTACGAGCAGTACTTC.

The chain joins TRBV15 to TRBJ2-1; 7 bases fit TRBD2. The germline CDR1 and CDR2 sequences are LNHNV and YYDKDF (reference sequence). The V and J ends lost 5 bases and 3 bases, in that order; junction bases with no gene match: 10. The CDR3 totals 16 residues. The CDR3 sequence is CATSPEASGIYNEQFF. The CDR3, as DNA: TGTGCCACCAGCCCCGAGGCCAGCGGGATCTACAATGAGCAGTTCTTC.

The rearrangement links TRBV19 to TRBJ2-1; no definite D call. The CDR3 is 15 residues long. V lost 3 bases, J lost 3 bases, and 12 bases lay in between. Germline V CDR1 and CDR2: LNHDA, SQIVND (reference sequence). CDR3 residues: CASSMGSPYYNEQFF. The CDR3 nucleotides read TGTGCCAGTAGTATGGGCAGCCCCTACTACAATGAGCAGTTCTTC.

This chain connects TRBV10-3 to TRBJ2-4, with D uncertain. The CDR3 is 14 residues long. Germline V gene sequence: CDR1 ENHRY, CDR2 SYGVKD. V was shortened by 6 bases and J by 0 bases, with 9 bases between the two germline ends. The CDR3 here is CAISDGKAKNIQYF. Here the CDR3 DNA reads TGTGCCATCAGCGACGGAAAAGCCAAAAACATTCAGTACTTC.

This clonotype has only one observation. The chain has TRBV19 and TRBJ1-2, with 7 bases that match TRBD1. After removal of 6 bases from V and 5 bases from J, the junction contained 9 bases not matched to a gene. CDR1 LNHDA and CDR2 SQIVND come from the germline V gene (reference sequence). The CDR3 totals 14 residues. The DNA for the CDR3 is TGTGCCAGTAGCCGGAAGGGGGCCGGGTATGGCTACACCTTC. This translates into CASSRKGAGYGYTF.

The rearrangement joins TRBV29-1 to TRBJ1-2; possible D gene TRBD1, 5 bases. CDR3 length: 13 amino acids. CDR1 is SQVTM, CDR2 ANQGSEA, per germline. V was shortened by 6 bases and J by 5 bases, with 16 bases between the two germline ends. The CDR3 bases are TGCAGCGTCCCCCCGGGGCAGGGTTATGGCTACACCTTC. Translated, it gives CSVPPGQGYGYTF.

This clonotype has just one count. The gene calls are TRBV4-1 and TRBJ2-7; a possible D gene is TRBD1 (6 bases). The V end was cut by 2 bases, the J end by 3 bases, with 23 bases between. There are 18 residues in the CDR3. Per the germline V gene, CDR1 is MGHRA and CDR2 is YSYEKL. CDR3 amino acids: CASSQIVGHGQNSYEQYF. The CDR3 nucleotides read TGCGCCAGCAGCCAAATTGTGGGACACGGACAGAATAGCTACGAGCAGTACTTC.

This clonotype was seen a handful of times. The CDR3 nucleotides are TGTGCCTGGAACCCTTCGGGAACCTTAACCTACGAGCAGTACTTC. Residues: CAWNPSGTLTYEQYF. This chain uses TRBV30 with TRBJ2-7; possibly TRBD2 for D (5 bases). Per germline, CDR1 GTSNPN and CDR2 SVGIG (reference sequence). V was pared by 4 bases and J by 2 bases, with 18 bases between. The CDR3 length is 15 residues.

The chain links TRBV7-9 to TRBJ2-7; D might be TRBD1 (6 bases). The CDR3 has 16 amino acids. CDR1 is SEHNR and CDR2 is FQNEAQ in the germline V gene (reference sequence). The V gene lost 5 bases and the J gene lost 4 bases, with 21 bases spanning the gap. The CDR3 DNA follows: TGTGCCAGCAGCACTGCGGTACCGGGACATTATTACGAGCAGTACTTC. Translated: CASSTAVPGHYYEQYF. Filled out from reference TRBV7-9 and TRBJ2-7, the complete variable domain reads DTGVSQNPRHKITKRGQNVTFRCDPISEHNRLYWYRQTLGQGPEFLTYFQNEAQLEKSRLLSDRFSAERPKGSFSTLEIQRTEQGDSAMYLCASSTAVPGHYYEQYFGPGTRLTVT.

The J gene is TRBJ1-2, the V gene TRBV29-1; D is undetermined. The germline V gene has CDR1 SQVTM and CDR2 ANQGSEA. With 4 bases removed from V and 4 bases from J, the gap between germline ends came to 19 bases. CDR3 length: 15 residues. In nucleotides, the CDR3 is TGCAGCGTTGTATCGGGGATTAAGGTCCCCTATGGCTACACCTTC. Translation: CSVVSGIKVPYGYTF.

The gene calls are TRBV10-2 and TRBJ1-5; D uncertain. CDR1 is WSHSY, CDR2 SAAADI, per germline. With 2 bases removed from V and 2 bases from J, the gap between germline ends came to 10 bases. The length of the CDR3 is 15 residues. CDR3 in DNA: TGCGCCAGCAGTGAGCAGCTCGAAGGCAATCAGCCCCAGCATTTT. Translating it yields CASSEQLEGNQPQHF.